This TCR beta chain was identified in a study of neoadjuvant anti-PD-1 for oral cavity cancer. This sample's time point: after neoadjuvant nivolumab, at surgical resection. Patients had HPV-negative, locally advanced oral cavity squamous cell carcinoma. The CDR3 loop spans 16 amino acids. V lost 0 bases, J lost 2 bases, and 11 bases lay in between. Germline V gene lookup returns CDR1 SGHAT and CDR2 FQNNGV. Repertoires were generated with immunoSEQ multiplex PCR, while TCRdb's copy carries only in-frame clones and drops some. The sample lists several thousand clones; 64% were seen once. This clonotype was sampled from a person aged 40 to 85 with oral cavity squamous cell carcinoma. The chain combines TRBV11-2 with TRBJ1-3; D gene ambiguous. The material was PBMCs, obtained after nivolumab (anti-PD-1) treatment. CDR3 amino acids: CASSLDISRTGNTIYF. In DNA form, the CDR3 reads TGTGCCAGCAGCTTAGATATTTCCCGAACTGGAAACACCATATATTTT.